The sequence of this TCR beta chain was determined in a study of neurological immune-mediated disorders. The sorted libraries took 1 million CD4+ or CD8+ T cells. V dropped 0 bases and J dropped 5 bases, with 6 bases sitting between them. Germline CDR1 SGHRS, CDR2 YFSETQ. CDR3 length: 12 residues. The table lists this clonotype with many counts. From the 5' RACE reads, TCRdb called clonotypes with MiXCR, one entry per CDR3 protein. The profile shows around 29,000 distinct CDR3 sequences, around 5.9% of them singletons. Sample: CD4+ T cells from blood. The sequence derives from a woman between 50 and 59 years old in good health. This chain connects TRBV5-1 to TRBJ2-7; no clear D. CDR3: CASSLGWNEQYF. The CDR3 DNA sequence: TGCGCCAGCAGCTTGGGGTGGAACGAGCAGTACTTC.